These T cell receptor beta chains were read from a single sample in a study of cytomegalovirus exposure and HLA in healthy donors. TCRdb keeps only in-frame clones here, not all; method: immunoSEQ multiplex PCR. The sample has roughly 220,000 clones; 85% to 95% are singletons. Sequencing was done on a sample of PBMCs. The origin of the receptors is a young woman in good health and CMV-seronegative. Both conserved end residues are part of each CDR3. The order of the fields is D gene, J gene, V gene, clone size, CDR3 protein, CDR3 DNA. A D gene is named only where the DNA matches it firmly. Part of the rows lack a size; the others show once, few, many or a class for expanded clones.

d_gene: .
j_gene: TRBJ2-3
v_gene: TRBV19
abundance: once
CDR3aa: CASKVDRNTDTQYF
CDR3nt: TGTGCCAGTAAGGTAGACAGGAACACAGATACGCAGTATTTT

d_gene: .
j_gene: TRBJ2-3
v_gene: TRBV10-3
abundance: .
CDR3aa: CAARNVRQGQDTQYF
CDR3nt: TGTGCCGCCCGGAACGTACGGCAGGGCCAAGATACGCAGTATTTT

d_gene: .
j_gene: TRBJ1-5
v_gene: TRBV27
abundance: .
CDR3aa: CASSLYGDQPQHF
CDR3nt: TGTGCCAGCAGTTTATACGGGGATCAGCCCCAGCATTTT

d_gene: .
j_gene: TRBJ1-5
v_gene: TRBV5-5
abundance: .
CDR3aa: CASSRTANQPQHF
CDR3nt: TGTGCCAGCAGCAGGACAGCTAATCAGCCCCAGCATTTT

d_gene: .
j_gene: TRBJ2-2
v_gene: TRBV11-3
abundance: .
CDR3aa: CASSLSAGSGELFF
CDR3nt: TGTGCCAGCAGCTTATCAGCGGGCTCCGGGGAGCTGTTTTTT

d_gene: .
j_gene: TRBJ2-7
v_gene: TRBV25-1
abundance: .
CDR3aa: CASSESYDYEQYF
CDR3nt: TGTGCCAGCAGTGAATCCTATGACTACGAGCAGTACTTC

d_gene: .
j_gene: TRBJ1-2
v_gene: TRBV28
abundance: .
CDR3aa: CASSPTAVYGYTF
CDR3nt: TGTGCCAGCAGTCCTACAGCTGTCTATGGCTACACCTTC

d_gene: TRBD1
j_gene: TRBJ2-2
v_gene: TRBV11-3
abundance: .
CDR3aa: CASSYVGQGTGELFF
CDR3nt: TGTGCCAGCAGCTACGTGGGACAGGGGACCGGGGAGCTGTTTTTT

d_gene: .
j_gene: TRBJ1-6
v_gene: TRBV13
abundance: .
CDR3aa: CASSPRQASLYSPLHF
CDR3nt: TGTGCCAGCAGCCCTAGACAGGCCTCTTTGTATTCACCCCTCCACTTT

d_gene: TRBD2
j_gene: TRBJ2-5
v_gene: TRBV7-3
abundance: .
CDR3aa: CASSSGLAGRGTQYF
CDR3nt: TGTGCCAGCAGCTCAGGATTAGCGGGCCGAGGGACCCAGTACTTC

d_gene: TRBD2
j_gene: TRBJ2-7
v_gene: TRBV2
abundance: .
CDR3aa: CASSGALAGGPNEQYF
CDR3nt: TGTGCCAGCAGTGGGGCACTAGCGGGAGGGCCTAACGAGCAGTACTTC

d_gene: .
j_gene: TRBJ2-3
v_gene: TRBV7-3
abundance: few
CDR3aa: CASSYDLATDTQYF
CDR3nt: TGTGCCAGCAGCTACGATTTAGCCACAGATACGCAGTATTTT

d_gene: .
j_gene: TRBJ1-1
v_gene: TRBV5-4
abundance: once
CDR3aa: CASIPRGGMNTEAFF
CDR3nt: TGTGCCAGCATCCCCCGAGGAGGGATGAACACTGAAGCTTTCTTT

d_gene: TRBD1
j_gene: TRBJ1-1
v_gene: TRBV28
abundance: .
CDR3aa: CASSVNRGGAFF
CDR3nt: TGTGCCAGCAGTGTCAACAGGGGGGGAGCTTTCTTT

d_gene: TRBD2
j_gene: TRBJ2-4
v_gene: TRBV12-5
abundance: once
CDR3aa: CASGLVLAGGRWDIQYF
CDR3nt: TGTGCTAGTGGTTTGGTACTAGCGGGAGGGAGGTGGGACATTCAGTACTTC

d_gene: .
j_gene: TRBJ2-1
v_gene: TRBV18
abundance: once
CDR3aa: CASSPYSSERRYEQFF
CDR3nt: TGTGCCAGCTCACCATACTCTAGCGAACGGAGGTATGAGCAATTCTTC

d_gene: TRBD1
j_gene: TRBJ2-7
v_gene: TRBV6-1
abundance: .
CDR3aa: CASSPKTGYEQYF
CDR3nt: TGTGCCAGCAGTCCAAAGACAGGGTACGAGCAGTACTTC

d_gene: TRBD1
j_gene: TRBJ2-7
v_gene: TRBV30
abundance: once
CDR3aa: CAWSRDRRAYEQYF
CDR3nt: TGTGCCTGGAGTAGGGACAGGCGGGCCTACGAGCAGTACTTC

d_gene: TRBD1
j_gene: TRBJ2-6
v_gene: TRBV18
abundance: .
CDR3aa: CASSLIGQGQSGANVLTF
CDR3nt: TGTGCCAGCTCACTGATCGGACAGGGACAGTCTGGGGCCAACGTCCTGACTTTC

d_gene: TRBD2
j_gene: TRBJ2-7
v_gene: TRBV11-2
abundance: .
CDR3aa: CASWDSGRADEQYF
CDR3nt: TGTGCCAGCTGGGATAGCGGGAGGGCAGACGAGCAGTACTTC

d_gene: .
j_gene: TRBJ2-1
v_gene: TRBV25-1
abundance: .
CDR3aa: CASSELRGLHYNEQFF
CDR3nt: TGTGCCAGCAGTGAACTACGCGGGCTTCACTACAATGAGCAGTTCTTC

d_gene: TRBD1
j_gene: TRBJ1-5
v_gene: TRBV28
abundance: few
CDR3aa: CASSFARRGLGQPQHF
CDR3nt: TGTGCCAGCAGTTTCGCCCGAAGGGGGCTGGGGCAGCCCCAGCATTTT

d_gene: .
j_gene: TRBJ2-7
v_gene: TRBV6-6
abundance: .
CDR3aa: CASSFPARAEGREQYF
CDR3nt: TGTGCCAGCAGTTTCCCTGCCCGGGCCGAAGGGAGGGAGCAGTACTTC

d_gene: TRBD2
j_gene: TRBJ2-1
v_gene: TRBV6-5
abundance: .
CDR3aa: CASSYSLAGGSSQIF
CDR3nt: TGTGCCAGCAGTTACTCCCTAGCGGGGGGCTCCTCTCAAATCTTC

d_gene: TRBD1
j_gene: TRBJ1-1
v_gene: TRBV6-5
abundance: .
CDR3aa: CASSYGSGQGIEAFF
CDR3nt: TGTGCCAGCAGTTACGGGTCCGGACAGGGGATTGAAGCTTTCTTT

d_gene: TRBD1
j_gene: TRBJ1-2
v_gene: TRBV11-3
abundance: .
CDR3aa: CASSSLQGVDYTF
CDR3nt: TGTGCCAGCAGCTCACTACAGGGGGTCGACTACACCTTC

d_gene: TRBD1
j_gene: TRBJ1-2
v_gene: TRBV10-2
abundance: .
CDR3aa: CASSVTGDYGYTF
CDR3nt: TGCGCCAGCAGTGTGACAGGGGACTATGGCTACACCTTC

d_gene: TRBD1
j_gene: TRBJ1-1
v_gene: TRBV6-6
abundance: .
CDR3aa: CASSPNRDRQNTEAFF
CDR3nt: TGTGCCAGCAGTCCCAACCGGGACAGGCAGAACACTGAAGCTTTCTTT

d_gene: TRBD2
j_gene: TRBJ2-7
v_gene: TRBV10-3
abundance: .
CDR3aa: CATNPRAGAVYEQYF
CDR3nt: TGTGCCACCAACCCCAGGGCGGGAGCTGTCTACGAGCAGTACTTC

d_gene: .
j_gene: TRBJ1-2
v_gene: TRBV19
abundance: .
CDR3aa: CASSILDSQNYGYTF
CDR3nt: TGTGCCAGTAGTATACTGGACAGCCAAAACTATGGCTACACCTTC

d_gene: TRBD1
j_gene: TRBJ1-5
v_gene: TRBV25-1
abundance: .
CDR3aa: CASSGTGGHQPQHF
CDR3nt: TGTGCCAGCAGCGGGACAGGGGGCCATCAGCCCCAGCATTTT

d_gene: .
j_gene: TRBJ2-1
v_gene: TRBV11-2
abundance: .
CDR3aa: CASSLSRGNEQFF
CDR3nt: TGTGCCAGCAGCTTATCTCGGGGCAATGAGCAGTTCTTC

d_gene: .
j_gene: TRBJ2-1
v_gene: TRBV9
abundance: .
CDR3aa: CASSVEIAGYNEQFF
CDR3nt: TGTGCCAGCAGCGTAGAAATTGCGGGGTACAATGAGCAGTTCTTC

d_gene: .
j_gene: TRBJ1-1
v_gene: TRBV2
abundance: .
CDR3aa: CASSPRTAQNTEAFF
CDR3nt: TGTGCCAGCAGCCCTAGGACAGCTCAGAACACTGAAGCTTTCTTT

d_gene: .
j_gene: TRBJ2-1
v_gene: TRBV4-2
abundance: .
CDR3aa: CASSRGTSPGEEQFF
CDR3nt: TGTGCCAGCAGCCGGGGGACTTCCCCAGGAGAGGAGCAGTTCTTC

d_gene: .
j_gene: TRBJ1-1
v_gene: TRBV10-1
abundance: .
CDR3aa: CASRQGENTEAFF
CDR3nt: TGCGCCAGCAGGCAAGGGGAGAACACTGAAGCTTTCTTT

d_gene: TRBD1
j_gene: TRBJ2-7
v_gene: TRBV7-2
abundance: .
CDR3aa: CASSLDGQGFYEQYF
CDR3nt: TGTGCCAGCAGCTTAGATGGACAGGGTTTCTACGAGCAGTACTTC

d_gene: .
j_gene: TRBJ2-1
v_gene: TRBV5-6
abundance: .
CDR3aa: CASSRLRSSSYNEQFF
CDR3nt: TGTGCCAGCAGCCGCCTTAGATCGAGCTCCTACAATGAGCAGTTCTTC

d_gene: .
j_gene: TRBJ2-7
v_gene: TRBV28
abundance: once
CDR3aa: CASSIPDSSYEQYF
CDR3nt: TGTGCCAGCAGTATCCCAGACAGCTCCTACGAGCAGTACTTC

d_gene: .
j_gene: TRBJ1-6
v_gene: TRBV7-3
abundance: .
CDR3aa: CASSLRGSGDSPLHF
CDR3nt: TGTGCCAGCAGCTTAAGGGGAAGCGGTGATTCACCCCTCCACTTT

d_gene: TRBD1
j_gene: TRBJ2-2
v_gene: TRBV6-5
abundance: .
CDR3aa: CASSYLGQGRTGELFF
CDR3nt: TGTGCCAGCAGTTACTTAGGACAGGGAAGGACCGGGGAGCTGTTTTTT

d_gene: TRBD1
j_gene: TRBJ1-2
v_gene: TRBV30
abundance: once
CDR3aa: CAWSKGQGKYGYTF
CDR3nt: TGTGCCTGGAGTAAGGGACAGGGGAAGTATGGCTACACCTTC